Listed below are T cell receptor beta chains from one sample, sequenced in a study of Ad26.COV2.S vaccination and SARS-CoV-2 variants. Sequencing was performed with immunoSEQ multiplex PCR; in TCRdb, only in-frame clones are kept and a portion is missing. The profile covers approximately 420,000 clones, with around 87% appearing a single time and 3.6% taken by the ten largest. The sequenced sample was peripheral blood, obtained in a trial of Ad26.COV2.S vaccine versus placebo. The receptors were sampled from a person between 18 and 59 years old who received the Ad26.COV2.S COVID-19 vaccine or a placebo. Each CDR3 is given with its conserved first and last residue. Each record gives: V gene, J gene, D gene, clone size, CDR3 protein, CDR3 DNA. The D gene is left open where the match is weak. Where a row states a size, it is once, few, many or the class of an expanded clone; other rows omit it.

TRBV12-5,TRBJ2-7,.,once,CASGRTLREEGTYEQYF,TGTGCTAGTGGTCGCACTCTCAGGGAAGAGGGAACCTACGAGCAGTACTTC
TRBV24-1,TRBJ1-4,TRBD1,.,CATSDSKGTGFEKLFF,TGTGCCACCAGTGATTCAAAAGGGACAGGGTTTGAAAAACTGTTTTTT
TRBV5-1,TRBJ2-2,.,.,CASSLADTGATGELFF,TGCGCCAGCAGCTTGGCGGATACGGGGGCCACCGGGGAGCTGTTTTTT
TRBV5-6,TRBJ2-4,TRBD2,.,CASSFGEGAKNIQYF,TGTGCCAGCAGCTTCGGGGAGGGGGCCAAAAACATTCAGTACTTC
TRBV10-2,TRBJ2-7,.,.,CASTEGADPGYEQYF,TGCGCCAGCACCGAAGGGGCGGACCCGGGCTACGAGCAGTACTTC
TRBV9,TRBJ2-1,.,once,CASSVMDLGYNEQFF,TGTGCCAGCAGCGTAATGGATTTAGGGTACAATGAGCAGTTCTTC
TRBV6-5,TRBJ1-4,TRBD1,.,CASSYRDRSNEKLFF,TGTGCCAGCAGTTACAGGGACAGGAGTAATGAAAAACTGTTTTTT
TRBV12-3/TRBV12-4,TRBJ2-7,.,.,CASSFSPRYEQYF,TGTGCCAGCAGTTTTAGTCCGAGGTACGAGCAGTACTTC
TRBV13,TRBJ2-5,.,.,CASSRYPTGSETQYF,TGTGCCAGCAGCCGCTACCCAACAGGGAGTGAGACCCAGTACTTC
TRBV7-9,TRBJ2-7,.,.,CASISPGSYEQYF,TGTGCCAGCATCTCGCCAGGTTCCTACGAGCAGTACTTC
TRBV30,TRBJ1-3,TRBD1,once,CAWSVKGQRPGNTIYF,TGTGCCTGGAGTGTAAAGGGACAGCGACCTGGAAACACCATATATTTT
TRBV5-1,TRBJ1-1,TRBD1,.,CASSLADRGLNTEAFF,TGCGCCAGCAGCTTGGCCGACAGGGGGCTGAACACTGAAGCTTTCTTT
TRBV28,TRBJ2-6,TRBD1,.,CASSFTKTGRRANVLTF,TGTGCCAGCAGTTTTACCAAGACAGGGAGAAGGGCCAACGTCCTGACTTTC
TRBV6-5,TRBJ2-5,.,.,CASRRARVDRETQYF,TGTGCCAGCCGGAGGGCGAGGGTGGACCGGGAGACCCAGTACTTC
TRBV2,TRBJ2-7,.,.,CASSEAQRVGEQYF,TGTGCCAGCAGTGAAGCCCAGAGGGTGGGGGAGCAGTACTTC
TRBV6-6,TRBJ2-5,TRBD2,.,CASSYAAGGETQYF,TGTGCCAGCAGTTACGCGGCGGGGGGAGAGACCCAGTACTTC
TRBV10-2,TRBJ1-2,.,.,CASSESRILYGYTF,TGCGCCAGCAGTGAGTCGAGGATTCTCTATGGCTACACCTTC
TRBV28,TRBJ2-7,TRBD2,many,CASSSSSGTSKQYF,TGTGCCAGCAGTTCATCTAGCGGAACCAGCAAGCAGTACTTC
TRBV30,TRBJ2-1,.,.,CAWSVRTGEQFF,TGTGCCTGGAGTGTACGGACGGGAGAGCAGTTCTTC
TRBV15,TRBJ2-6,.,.,CATSRDPYRAGANVLTF,TGTGCCACCAGCAGAGACCCCTACAGGGCTGGGGCCAACGTCCTGACTTTC
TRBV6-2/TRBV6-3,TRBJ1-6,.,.,CASSRESYNSPLHF,TGTGCCAGCAGTAGGGAGTCCTATAATTCACCCCTCCACTTT
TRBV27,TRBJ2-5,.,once,CASRTRTRTSRETQYF,TGTGCCAGCAGAACGCGGACACGGACATCGAGAGAGACCCAGTACTTC
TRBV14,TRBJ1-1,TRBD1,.,CASSHRRQGSTEAFF,TGTGCCAGCAGCCACAGACGACAGGGATCCACTGAAGCTTTCTTT
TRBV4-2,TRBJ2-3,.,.,CASSQDMGMRGRRFTDTQYF,TGTGCCAGCAGCCAAGATATGGGTATGAGGGGGAGACGATTCACAGATACGCAGTATTTT
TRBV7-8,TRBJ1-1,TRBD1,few,CASSSYRGKGTEAFF,TGTGCCAGCAGCTCCTACAGGGGAAAAGGGACTGAAGCTTTCTTT
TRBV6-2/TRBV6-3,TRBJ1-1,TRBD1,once,CASSYSGQGITTDTEAFF,TGTGCCAGCAGTTACTCGGGACAGGGGATTACAACGGACACTGAAGCTTTCTTT
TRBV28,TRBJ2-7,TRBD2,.,CASSLTSVSGIAPYEQYF,TGTGCCAGCAGTTTAACAAGCGTCAGCGGGATAGCCCCATACGAGCAGTACTTC
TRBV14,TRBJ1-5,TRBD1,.,CASSLRTGSIYSNQPQHF,TGTGCCAGCAGCCTTCGGACAGGGAGCATTTATAGCAATCAGCCCCAGCATTTT
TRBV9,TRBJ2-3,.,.,CASSVVTHTDTQYF,TGTGCCAGCAGCGTAGTGACTCACACAGATACGCAGTATTTT
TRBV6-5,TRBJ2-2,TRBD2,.,CASSYDRGGNTGELFF,TGTGCCAGCAGTTACGACCGGGGGGGAAACACCGGGGAGCTGTTTTTT
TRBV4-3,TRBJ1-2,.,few,CASSQDSGGGPNYGYTF,TGCGCCAGCAGCCAAGATTCTGGGGGGGGCCCTAACTATGGCTACACCTTC
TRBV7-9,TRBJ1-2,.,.,CASSSTGYGYTF,TGTGCCAGCAGCTCGACAGGCTATGGCTACACCTTC
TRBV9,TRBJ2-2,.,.,CASSGAGTSVTGELFF,TGTGCCAGCAGCGGGGCCGGGACGTCTGTCACCGGGGAGCTGTTTTTT
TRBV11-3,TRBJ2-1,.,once,CASSLDGQAHNEQFF,TGTGCCAGCAGCTTAGATGGGCAAGCCCACAATGAGCAGTTCTTC
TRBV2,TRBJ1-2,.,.,CASSASGTPNYGYTF,TGTGCCAGCAGTGCCTCCGGGACACCTAACTATGGCTACACCTTC
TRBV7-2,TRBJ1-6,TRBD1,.,CASSMNRGSNSPLHF,TGTGCCAGCAGCATGAACAGGGGAAGTAATTCACCCCTCCACTTT
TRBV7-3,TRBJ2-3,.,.,CASSFNGGRYTDTQYF,TGTGCCAGCAGCTTCAATGGGGGTCGATACACAGATACGCAGTATTTT
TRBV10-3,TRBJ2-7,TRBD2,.,CAISESGTSGGSSSYEQYF,TGTGCCATCAGTGAGTCAGGGACTAGCGGGGGGTCTAGCTCCTACGAGCAGTACTTC
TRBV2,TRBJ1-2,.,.,CASSEGGAGNGYTF,TGTGCCAGCAGTGAAGGGGGGGCAGGGAACGGCTACACCTTC
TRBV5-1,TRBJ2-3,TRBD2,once,CASSLEGGGAPDTQYF,TGCGCCAGCAGCTTGGAGGGCGGGGGGGCCCCAGATACGCAGTATTTT
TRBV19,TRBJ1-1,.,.,CASSLPRGEGTEAFF,TGTGCCAGTAGTTTGCCCAGGGGCGAGGGCACTGAAGCTTTCTTT
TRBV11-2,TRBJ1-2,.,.,CASSLESSRGTF,TGTGCCAGCAGCTTAGAATCCTCCAGAGGCACCTTC